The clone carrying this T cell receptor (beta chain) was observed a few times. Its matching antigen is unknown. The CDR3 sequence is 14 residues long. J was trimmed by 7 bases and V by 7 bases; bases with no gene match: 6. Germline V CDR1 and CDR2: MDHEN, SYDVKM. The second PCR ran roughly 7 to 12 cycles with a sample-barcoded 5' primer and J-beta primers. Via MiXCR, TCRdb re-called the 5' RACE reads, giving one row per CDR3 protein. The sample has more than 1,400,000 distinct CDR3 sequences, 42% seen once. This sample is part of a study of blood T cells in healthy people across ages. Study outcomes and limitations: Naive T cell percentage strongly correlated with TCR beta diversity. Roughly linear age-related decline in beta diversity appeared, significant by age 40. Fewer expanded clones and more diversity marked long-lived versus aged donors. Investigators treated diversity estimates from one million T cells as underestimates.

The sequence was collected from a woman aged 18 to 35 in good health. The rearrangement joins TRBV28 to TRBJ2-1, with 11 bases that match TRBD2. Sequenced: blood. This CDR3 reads CASKGASGGNEQFF. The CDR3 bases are TGTGCCAGCAAGGGGGCTAGCGGGGGGAATGAGCAGTTCTTC.